The 11 T cell receptor beta chains below all came from one sample that was sequenced in a study of Ad26.COV2.S vaccination and SARS-CoV-2 variants. Treatment meaning: some 20 received Ad26.COV2.S at low or high dose, single or two shots; roughly five received placebo; per-sample allocation not given. Specimens were obtained on day 63 following the first vaccine or placebo injection. Only in-frame clones appear in the TCRdb table, and some are missing; sequencing was by immunoSEQ multiplex PCR. The sample contains 300,000 to 500,000 clones, approximately 91% of which appear only once. Sequencing was performed on peripheral blood, taken in a trial of Ad26.COV2.S vaccine versus placebo. These receptors were obtained from a person between 18 and 65 years old who received the Ad26.COV2.S COVID-19 vaccine or a placebo.

This clone was seen a handful of times. This chain links TRBV27 with TRBJ1-4; 9 positions agree with TRBD1. The CDR3 is 13 amino acids. CDR1 is MNHEY, CDR2 SMNVEV, per germline (reference sequence). V shed 8 bases, J shed 7 bases, and the junction held 5 bases outside the gene matches. The CDR3 DNA reads as TGTGCCAGCTCCCGGGACAGGGTTGAAAAACTGTTTTTT. Its protein is CASSRDRVEKLFF.

The chain's CDR3 is CASSLSADRATGETQYF. CDR3 DNA: TGTGCCAGCAGTTTATCAGCGGATAGGGCGACGGGAGAGACCCAGTACTTC. This chain connects TRBV27 to TRBJ2-5; perhaps TRBD2 as D (5 bases). V was pared by 0 bases and J by 4 bases, with 18 bases between. Germline assignment: CDR1 MNHEY and CDR2 SMNVEV (reference sequence). CDR3 length equals 17 residues.

The chain uses TRBV19 and TRBJ2-5; TRBD2 matches at 7 bases. Germline V gene sequence: CDR1 LNHDA, CDR2 SQIVND (reference sequence). The CDR3 has 13 residues. Trimming cost V 7 bases and J 1 base; bases outside gene matches: 3. As DNA, the CDR3 is TGTGCCAGTATGGGGGGGGGCCAAGAGACCCAGTACTTC. Protein: CASMGGGQETQYF.

The genes are TRBV20-1 and TRBJ2-1; TRBD1 or TRBD2 may be the D gene (5 bases each). CDR1 DFQATT and CDR2 SNEGSKA come from the germline V gene (reference sequence). The CDR3 loop spans 10 amino acids. V was shortened by 7 bases and J by 14 bases, with 15 bases between the two germline ends. The CDR3, as DNA: TGCAGTGTCGCCGGGACCAAGGAGTTCTTC. Encoded protein: CSVAGTKEFF.

This chain joins TRBV5-8 and TRBJ1-1, with D hard to call. Germline V CDR1 and CDR2: SGHTS, YDEGEE. V lost 1 base and J lost 3, with 4 bases in between. The CDR3 runs 12 residues. The CDR3 region has the DNA TGTGCCAGCAGCTTGTCCTACACTGAAGCTTTCTTT. Its protein product is CASSLSYTEAFF.

The rearrangement links TRBV20-1 to TRBJ1-2; tentative D call: TRBD1 (5 bases). V gave up 7 bases and J gave up 0 bases, with 6 bases separating them. The CDR3 loop spans 11 amino acids. Germline CDR1 reads DFQATT; CDR2 reads SNEGSKA (reference sequence). The CDR3 here is CSGTPNYGYTF. DNA of the CDR3: TGCAGTGGGACACCTAACTATGGCTACACCTTC.

The rearrangement links TRBV12-3 or TRBV12-4 to TRBJ2-7; D is unclear. This CDR3 is built from 12 residues. V dropped 7 bases and J dropped 1 base, with 8 bases sitting between them. CDR3 residues: CASTSMSYEQYF. CDR3 in DNA: TGTGCCAGCACATCAATGTCCTACGAGCAGTACTTC.

The V call is TRBV11-3, the J call TRBJ2-7; 11 bases align to TRBD2. J lost 0 bases, V lost 5 bases, and 9 bases had no gene match. In germline, CDR1 is SGHNT, CDR2 YENEEA. The length of the CDR3 is 17 residues. CDR3 sequence reads: CASSPASGLADSYEQYF. The DNA of the CDR3 is TGTGCCAGCAGCCCAGCCTCGGGACTAGCGGACTCCTACGAGCAGTACTTC.

This sequence joins TRBV18 and TRBJ1-1; D remains ambiguous. The CDR3 is 14 amino acids. Deletions cut 3 bases from V and 2 bases from J, with 10 bases between. The germline V gene encodes CDR1 KGHSH and CDR2 LQKENI. CDR3 region: CASSPLRENTEAFF. CDR3 DNA sequence: TGTGCCAGCTCACCCCTAAGGGAAAACACTGAAGCTTTCTTT.

The chain couples TRBV4-1 to TRBJ2-7; 9 positions match TRBD1. The CDR3 spans 15 residues. Germline CDR1 is MGHRA and CDR2 is YSYEKL. J was trimmed by 3 bases and V by 3 bases; bases with no gene match: 6. The DNA of the CDR3 is TGCGCCAGCAGCCACCCGGGACAGGGACACTACGAGCAGTACTTC. Its translation: CASSHPGQGHYEQYF.

The V gene is TRBV4-1, the J gene TRBJ2-3; a possible D gene is TRBD2 (6 bases). CDR3 length: 16 amino acids. V was trimmed by 0 bases and J by 3 bases, leaving 13 bases between them. Germline V gives CDR1 MGHRA, CDR2 YSYEKL. For the CDR3, the DNA is TGCGCCAGCAGCCAAGATGAGGAGGGTTTGACAGATACGCAGTATTTT. Protein product: CASSQDEEGLTDTQYF.